The rows below give T cell receptor beta chains drawn from one sample of a study of cytomegalovirus exposure and HLA in healthy donors. Using immunoSEQ multiplex PCR, the repertoire was profiled, and TCRdb retains in-frame clones only, with some absent. The repertoire holds approximately 200,000 clones, with approximately 85% as singletons. Sequencing was performed on PBMCs. The receptors were gathered from a girl between 5 and 17 years old in good health and CMV-seropositive. Both conserved end residues are part of each CDR3. A D gene is named only where the DNA matches it firmly. Where a row states a size, it is once, few, many or the class of an expanded clone; other rows omit it.

TRBD2 | 15 | TRBJ2-1 | TRBV7-7 | . | TGTGCCCTTGGGCAACTAGCGGGGGGGCCGGGTGAGCAGTTCTTC | CALGQLAGGPGEQFF
. | 14 | TRBJ2-5 | TRBV9 | few | TGTGCCAGCAGCCTATCTGAGGGCCGTGAGACCCAGTACTTC | CASSLSEGRETQYF
TRBD1 | 14 | TRBJ2-5 | TRBV27 | . | TGTGCCAGCAGCCTAACAGGGGGAGGAGAGACCCAGTACTTC | CASSLTGGGETQYF
TRBD2 | 18 | TRBJ2-7 | TRBV7-9 | few | TGTGCCAGCAGCTTAGTCGGGCTAGCGGGGGATACCCTCTACGAGCAGTACTTC | CASSLVGLAGDTLYEQYF
TRBD2 | 18 | TRBJ2-7 | TRBV7-8 | . | TGTGCCAGCAGCGATCTAGCGGGGGTCCCAAGGGTCCCCTACGAGCAGTACTTC | CASSDLAGVPRVPYEQYF
. | 14 | TRBJ2-7 | TRBV9 | . | TGTGCCAGCAGCTTACTAGACAGGCCCTACGAGCAGTACTTC | CASSLLDRPYEQYF
. | 13 | TRBJ2-7 | TRBV10-3 | few | TGTGCCATCAGTGAGCCTACAGACTACGAGCAGTACTTC | CAISEPTDYEQYF
. | 12 | TRBJ2-4 | TRBV29-1 | once | TGCAGCGCCCTGTGGGGGCAAAACATTCAGTACTTC | CSALWGQNIQYF
TRBD2 | 15 | TRBJ2-5 | TRBV7-2 | . | TGTGCCAGCAGCCGAGCTAGCGGGGGGCTGGAGACCCAGTACTTC | CASSRASGGLETQYF
. | 12 | TRBJ2-1 | TRBV6-1 | few | TGTGCCAGCAGTGAACCCCGGGGGGAGCAGTTCTTC | CASSEPRGEQFF
TRBD2 | 14 | TRBJ2-7 | TRBV4-2 | . | TGTGCCAGCAGCCAAGGCGGGGGGCCCTACGAGCAGTACTTC | CASSQGGGPYEQYF
TRBD1 | 15 | TRBJ2-2 | TRBV5-1 | . | TGCGCCAGCAGCTGGGGACAGGGTCGAACCGGGGAGCTGTTTTTT | CASSWGQGRTGELFF
TRBD1 | 15 | TRBJ1-5 | TRBV2 | . | TGTGCCAGCAGTGACGCAGGGGGCCTCAATCAGCCCCAGCATTTT | CASSDAGGLNQPQHF
. | 15 | TRBJ2-3 | TRBV6-4 | . | TGTGCCAGCAGTTTCTCAATAGCCGGGACAGATACGCAGTATTTT | CASSFSIAGTDTQYF